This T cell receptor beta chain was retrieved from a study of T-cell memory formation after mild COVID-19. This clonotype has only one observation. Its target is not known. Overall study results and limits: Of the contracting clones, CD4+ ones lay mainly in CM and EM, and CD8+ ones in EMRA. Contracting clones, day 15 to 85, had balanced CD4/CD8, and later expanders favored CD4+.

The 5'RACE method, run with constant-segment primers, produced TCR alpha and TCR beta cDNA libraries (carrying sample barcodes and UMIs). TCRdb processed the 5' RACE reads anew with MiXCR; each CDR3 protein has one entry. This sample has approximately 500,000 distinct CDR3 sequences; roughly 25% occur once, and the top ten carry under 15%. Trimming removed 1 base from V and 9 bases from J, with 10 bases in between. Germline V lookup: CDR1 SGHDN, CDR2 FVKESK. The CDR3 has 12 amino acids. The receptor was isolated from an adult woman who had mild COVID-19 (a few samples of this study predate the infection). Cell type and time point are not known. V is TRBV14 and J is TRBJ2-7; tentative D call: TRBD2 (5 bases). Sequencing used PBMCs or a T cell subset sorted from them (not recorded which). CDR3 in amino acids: CASSQGGRGQYF. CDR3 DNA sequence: TGTGCCAGCAGCCAAGGTGGGAGAGGGCAGTACTTC.